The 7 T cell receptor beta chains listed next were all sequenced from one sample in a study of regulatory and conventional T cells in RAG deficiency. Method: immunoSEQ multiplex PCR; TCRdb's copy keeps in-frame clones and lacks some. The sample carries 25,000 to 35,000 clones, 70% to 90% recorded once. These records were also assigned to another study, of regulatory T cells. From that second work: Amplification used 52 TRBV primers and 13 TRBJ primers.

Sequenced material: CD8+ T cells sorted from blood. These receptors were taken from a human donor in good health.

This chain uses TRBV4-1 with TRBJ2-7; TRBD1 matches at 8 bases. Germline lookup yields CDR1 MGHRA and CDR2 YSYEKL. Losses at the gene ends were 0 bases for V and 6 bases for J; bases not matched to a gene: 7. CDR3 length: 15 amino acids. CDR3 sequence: CASSQEPTDRGEQYF. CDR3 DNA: TGCGCCAGCAGCCAAGAACCCACAGACAGGGGCGAGCAGTACTTC.

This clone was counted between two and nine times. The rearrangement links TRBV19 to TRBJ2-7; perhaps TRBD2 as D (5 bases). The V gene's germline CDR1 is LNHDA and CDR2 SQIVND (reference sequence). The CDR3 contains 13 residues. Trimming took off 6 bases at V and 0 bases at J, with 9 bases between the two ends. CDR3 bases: TGTGCCAGTAGGCCACGGGACTCCTACGAGCAGTACTTC. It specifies CASRPRDSYEQYF.

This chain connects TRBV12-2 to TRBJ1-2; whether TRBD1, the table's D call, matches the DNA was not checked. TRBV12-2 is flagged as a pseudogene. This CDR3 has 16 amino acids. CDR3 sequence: CASRLRQGGPNYGYTF. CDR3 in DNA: TGTGCAAGTCGCTTAAGGCAGGGGGGCCCTAACTATGGCTACACCTTC.

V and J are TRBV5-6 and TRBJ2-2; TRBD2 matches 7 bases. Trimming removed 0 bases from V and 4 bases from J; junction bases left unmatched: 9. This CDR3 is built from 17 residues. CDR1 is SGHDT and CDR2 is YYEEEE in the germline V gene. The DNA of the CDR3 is TGTGCCAGCAGCTTGGGGATCTCTAGCGGCAGCACCGGGGAGCTGTTTTTT. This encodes CASSLGISSGSTGELFF.

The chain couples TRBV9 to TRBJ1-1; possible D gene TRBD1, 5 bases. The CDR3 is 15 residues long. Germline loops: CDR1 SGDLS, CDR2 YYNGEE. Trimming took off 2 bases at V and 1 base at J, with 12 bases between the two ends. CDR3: CASSVGGAGNTEAFF. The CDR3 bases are TGTGCCAGCAGCGTGGGCGGGGCGGGGAACACTGAAGCTTTCTTT.

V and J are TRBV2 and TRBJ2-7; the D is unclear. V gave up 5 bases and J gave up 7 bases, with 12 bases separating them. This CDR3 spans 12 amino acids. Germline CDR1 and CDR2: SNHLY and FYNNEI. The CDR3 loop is CASSFRVEEQYF. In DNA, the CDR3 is TGTGCCAGCAGTTTCCGGGTCGAAGAGCAGTACTTC.

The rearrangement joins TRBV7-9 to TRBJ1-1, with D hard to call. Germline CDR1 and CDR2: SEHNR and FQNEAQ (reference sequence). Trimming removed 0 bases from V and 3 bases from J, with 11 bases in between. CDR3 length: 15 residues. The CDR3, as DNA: TGTGCCAGCAGCTTAGCGTTAGGCACCTACACTGAAGCTTTCTTT. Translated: CASSLALGTYTEAFF.